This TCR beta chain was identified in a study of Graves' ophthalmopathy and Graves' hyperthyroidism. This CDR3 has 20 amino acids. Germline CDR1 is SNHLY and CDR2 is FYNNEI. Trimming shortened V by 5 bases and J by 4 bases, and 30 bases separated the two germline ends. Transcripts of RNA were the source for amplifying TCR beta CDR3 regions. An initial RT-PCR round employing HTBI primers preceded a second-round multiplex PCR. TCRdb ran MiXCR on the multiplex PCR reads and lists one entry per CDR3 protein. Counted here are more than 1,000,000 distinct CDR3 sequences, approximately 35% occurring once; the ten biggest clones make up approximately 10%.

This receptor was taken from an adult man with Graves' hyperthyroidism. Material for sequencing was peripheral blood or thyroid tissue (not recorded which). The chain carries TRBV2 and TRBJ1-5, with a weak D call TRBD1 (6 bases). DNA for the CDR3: TGTGCCAGCAGTCCTATTCGTACCCCATCGACAGGTGCCGTTAATCAGCCCCAGCATTTT. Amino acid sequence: CASSPIRTPSTGAVNQPQHF.